This is a list of T cell receptor beta chains from one sample in a study of graft-versus-host responses after intestinal transplantation. Their antigens remain unidentified. The data were produced by immunoSEQ multiplex PCR, yet TCRdb's version contains in-frame clones alone and is incomplete. The data contain tens of thousands of clones, about 95% of them singletons. The sequences come from unstimulated CD4+ T cells sorted from spleen or lymph node cells, collected before transplant. These receptors were collected from a human donor who was the organ donor for an intestinal transplant. Each CDR3 is given with its conserved first and last residue. The D gene is left open where the match is weak. The size entry is marked missing in some rows and otherwise reads once, few, many or a size class.

D gene: .; V gene: TRBV6-1; J gene: TRBJ1-1; clone size: few; CDR3 DNA: TGTGCCAGCAGCTTTTCCAGGGGAGGGACTGAAGCTTTCTTT; CDR3 protein: CASSFSRGGTEAFF
D gene: TRBD1; V gene: TRBV11-3; J gene: TRBJ2-7; clone size: .; CDR3 DNA: TGTGCCAGCAGCCCACGGGGGGGACAGGGGAGCGAGCAGTACTTC; CDR3 protein: CASSPRGGQGSEQYF
D gene: .; V gene: TRBV30; J gene: TRBJ1-3; clone size: .; CDR3 DNA: TGTGCCTGGAGTGGACAAGTCGTTGGAAACACCATATATTTT; CDR3 protein: CAWSGQVVGNTIYF
D gene: .; V gene: TRBV5-1; J gene: TRBJ1-1; clone size: .; CDR3 DNA: TGCGCCAGCAGCCCGGGGTCGGGGTTCGAGGCTTTCTTT; CDR3 protein: CASSPGSGFEAFF
D gene: TRBD1; V gene: TRBV28; J gene: TRBJ1-2; clone size: .; CDR3 DNA: TGTGCCAGCAGTTACTCGGCGGACAGGGGAGTACCCTTGGGCTATGGCTACACCTTC; CDR3 protein: CASSYSADRGVPLGYGYTF
D gene: .; V gene: TRBV6-1; J gene: TRBJ1-6; clone size: .; CDR3 DNA: TGTGCCAGCAGTGATACAAGCCGACCCTATTCACCCCTCCACTTT; CDR3 protein: CASSDTSRPYSPLHF
D gene: TRBD2; V gene: TRBV19; J gene: TRBJ2-7; clone size: .; CDR3 DNA: TGTGCCAGTAGTATTACCCCCAGCGGGGGCCCTTTACCCTACGAGCAGTACTTC; CDR3 protein: CASSITPSGGPLPYEQYF
D gene: .; V gene: TRBV5-1; J gene: TRBJ2-1; clone size: .; CDR3 DNA: TGCGCCAGCAGCCTCCGGGTTTTTTACAATGAGCAGTTCTTC; CDR3 protein: CASSLRVFYNEQFF
D gene: TRBD2; V gene: TRBV30; J gene: TRBJ2-3; clone size: .; CDR3 DNA: TGTGCCTGGAGACGGCCTAGCGGGGGCATCACAGATACGCAGTATTTT; CDR3 protein: CAWRRPSGGITDTQYF
D gene: TRBD1; V gene: TRBV5-1; J gene: TRBJ1-4; clone size: .; CDR3 DNA: TGCGCCAGCAGCAGAGCGACAGGGGGAGAGACTAATGAAAAACTGTTTTTT; CDR3 protein: CASSRATGGETNEKLFF
D gene: TRBD2; V gene: TRBV19; J gene: TRBJ2-3; clone size: .; CDR3 DNA: TGTGCCAGTAGTAGCGGGGGGCCCAGAGATACGCAGTATTTT; CDR3 protein: CASSSGGPRDTQYF
D gene: .; V gene: TRBV28; J gene: TRBJ1-1; clone size: .; CDR3 DNA: TGTGCCAGCAGTATACGCTGGCTAGCTTTCTTT; CDR3 protein: CASSIRWLAFF
D gene: .; V gene: TRBV19; J gene: TRBJ1-5; clone size: .; CDR3 DNA: TGTGCCAGTAGGTACGCAGGGGAGGTCTTACAGCCCCAGCATTTT; CDR3 protein: CASRYAGEVLQPQHF
D gene: .; V gene: TRBV6-5; J gene: TRBJ2-7; clone size: .; CDR3 DNA: TGTGCCAGCAGTTACTCGTTAGGGGGGCCTCACGAGCAGTACTTC; CDR3 protein: CASSYSLGGPHEQYF
D gene: TRBD2; V gene: TRBV7-3; J gene: TRBJ2-4; clone size: .; CDR3 DNA: TGTGCCAGCAGGGGCGGCGGGGGGAACCCCCCAGCCAAAAACATTCAGTACTTC; CDR3 protein: CASRGGGGNPPAKNIQYF
D gene: TRBD1; V gene: TRBV5-1; J gene: TRBJ1-1; clone size: once; CDR3 DNA: TGCGCCAGCAGCTTGGACTATGGACAGGGTAGAGTTGAAGCTTTCTTT; CDR3 protein: CASSLDYGQGRVEAFF
D gene: TRBD1; V gene: TRBV7-2; J gene: TRBJ2-7; clone size: .; CDR3 DNA: TGTGCCAGCAGCTCGCCGACAGGGCGCCTCTCCTACGAGCAGTACTTC; CDR3 protein: CASSSPTGRLSYEQYF
D gene: .; V gene: TRBV6-1; J gene: TRBJ1-2; clone size: few; CDR3 DNA: TGTGCCAGCAGTACGCAGGAGGACTATGGCTACACCTTC; CDR3 protein: CASSTQEDYGYTF
D gene: TRBD1; V gene: TRBV19; J gene: TRBJ1-4; clone size: .; CDR3 DNA: TGTGCCAGTAGTACTCCTACCAGGGGGCTCGGTAATGAAAAACTGTTTTTT; CDR3 protein: CASSTPTRGLGNEKLFF
D gene: TRBD1; V gene: TRBV27; J gene: TRBJ1-1; clone size: .; CDR3 DNA: TGTGCCAGCACCCGGGACAGGGGGCGCGGGAACACTGAAGCTTTCTTT; CDR3 protein: CASTRDRGRGNTEAFF
D gene: .; V gene: TRBV27; J gene: TRBJ1-4; clone size: .; CDR3 DNA: TGTGCCAGCAGTTTATGGGCCGAAATGGGGCCGTTCCCTGAAAAACTGTTTTTT; CDR3 protein: CASSLWAEMGPFPEKLFF
D gene: .; V gene: TRBV6-5; J gene: TRBJ1-1; clone size: .; CDR3 DNA: TGTGCCAGCAGAGGTGGGGATCCTGAAGCTTTCTTT; CDR3 protein: CASRGGDPEAFF
D gene: .; V gene: TRBV27; J gene: TRBJ1-6; clone size: .; CDR3 DNA: TGTGCCACCTCCGCGTATCGGGCCAGGGGCAATTCACCCCTCCACTTT; CDR3 protein: CATSAYRARGNSPLHF
D gene: .; V gene: TRBV9; J gene: TRBJ1-3; clone size: .; CDR3 DNA: TGTGCCAGCAGCGTGGGCTGGGACCCCGGAAACACCATATATTTT; CDR3 protein: CASSVGWDPGNTIYF
D gene: .; V gene: TRBV29-1; J gene: TRBJ1-2; clone size: .; CDR3 DNA: TGCAGCGTTGAAGAGTGGGCCGGAACCTATGGCTACACCTTC; CDR3 protein: CSVEEWAGTYGYTF
D gene: .; V gene: TRBV30; J gene: TRBJ2-1; clone size: .; CDR3 DNA: TGTGCCTGGAGTGTAGGGGAGCCTTCCTACAATGAGCAGTTCTTC; CDR3 protein: CAWSVGEPSYNEQFF